This entry lists 10 T cell receptor beta chains sequenced from one sample in a study of cytotoxic CD8 clonotypes in ibrutinib-treated CLL. Assay: immunoSEQ multiplex PCR; the TCRdb copy retains only in-frame clones and omits some. The table has roughly 51,000 clones, 53% seen once. The sequencing here drew on PBMCs, taken after 12 months of ibrutinib treatment. The receptor source for this set is a human donor with chronic lymphocytic leukemia.

The chain carries TRBV4-2 and TRBJ2-3; D is unclear. Germline V gene lookup returns CDR1 LGHNA and CDR2 YNFKEQ. V lost 5 bases, J lost 0 bases, and 6 bases lay in between. The CDR3 is 13 residues long. CDR3 protein: CASSYTSTDTQYF. Written as DNA, the CDR3 is TGTGCCAGCAGCTACACAAGCACAGATACGCAGTATTTT.

This clone has only a few counts. The chain uses TRBV27 and TRBJ1-2; no clear D. This CDR3 is 16 amino acids long. CDR1 and CDR2 from the germline V gene are MNHEY and SMNVEV (reference sequence). The V and J ends lost 0 bases and 0 bases respectively, with 11 bases between them. The CDR3 here is CASSLSGATANYGYTF. The CDR3 DNA reads as TGTGCCAGCAGTTTATCAGGCGCCACAGCTAACTATGGCTACACCTTC.

The chain employs TRBV11-2 and TRBJ1-1; D is perhaps TRBD1 (6 bases). The CDR3 totals 14 residues. Germline V CDR1 and CDR2: SGHAT, FQNNGV. The V gene lost 8 bases and the J gene lost 6 bases, with 19 bases spanning the gap. CDR3 amino acids: CASGAQGGSAEAFF. The CDR3 DNA reads as TGTGCCAGCGGGGCACAGGGAGGAAGCGCTGAAGCTTTCTTT.

The chain links TRBV30 to TRBJ1-1; 7 bases are shared with TRBD1. V lost 2 bases to trimming and J lost 3 bases; unmatched junction nucleotides: 6. The V gene's germline CDR1 is GTSNPN and CDR2 SVGIG (reference sequence). The CDR3 totals 14 residues. In nucleotides, the CDR3 is TGTGCCTGGAGTCCGAAGGGGGCTCACACTGAAGCTTTCTTT. Translation: CAWSPKGAHTEAFF.

This chain joins TRBV9 and TRBJ2-2; the match to TRBD2 covers 10 bases. The V and J ends lost 4 bases and 5 bases, in that order; junction bases with no gene match: 11. Germline CDR1 SGDLS, CDR2 YYNGEE. This CDR3 is built from 17 residues. The DNA of the CDR3 is TGTGCCAGCAGCCTCTCATCGTCTAGCGGGAGTACCGGGGAGCTGTTTTTT. It codes for CASSLSSSSGSTGELFF.

The chain employs TRBV19 and TRBJ2-2, with D possibly being TRBD2 (5 bases). The CDR3 is 16 amino acids. CDR1 LNHDA and CDR2 SQIVND come from the germline V gene (reference sequence). Trimming took 5 bases from V and 1 from J, leaving 14 bases between them. CDR3: CASSPFRERNTGELFF. CDR3 coding DNA: TGTGCCAGTAGTCCGTTCCGGGAACGGAACACCGGGGAGCTGTTTTTT. The whole variable domain, remainder taken from reference TRBV19 and TRBJ2-2, is DGGITQSPKYLFRKEGQNVTLSCEQNLNHDAMYWYRQDPGQGLRLIYYSQIVNDFQKGDIAEGYSVSREKKESFPLTVTSAQKNPTAFYLCASSPFRERNTGELFFGEGSRLTVL.

This chain joins TRBV6-6 and TRBJ2-4; the D gene is possibly TRBD1 (6 bases). Germline CDR1 MNHNY, CDR2 SVGAGI (reference sequence). The CDR3 extends over 14 amino acids. V lost 5 bases and J 1 base, leaving 9 bases between the germline ends. As DNA, the CDR3 is TGTGCCAGCAGTCCTCAGGGGGCCAAAAACATTCAGTACTTC. Translating gives CASSPQGAKNIQYF.

The chain couples TRBV30 to TRBJ1-1; a possible D gene is TRBD1 (6 bases). The V gene's germline CDR1 is GTSNPN and CDR2 SVGIG (reference sequence). Deletions cut 4 bases from V and 0 bases from J, with 9 bases between. This CDR3 comprises 13 residues. CDR3: CAWNGGLNTEAFF. The CDR3 coding sequence is TGTGCCTGGAACGGGGGGCTGAACACTGAAGCTTTCTTT.

The chain carries TRBV5-6 and TRBJ2-7, with D perhaps matching TRBD1 (6 bases). The V and J ends lost 7 bases and 1 base respectively, with 9 bases between them. CDR1 is SGHDT and CDR2 is YYEEEE in the germline V gene. CDR3 length: 12 residues. CDR3 loop: CASSRGSYEQYF. CDR3 sequence (DNA): TGTGCCAGCTCCAGGGGTTCCTACGAGCAGTACTTC.

The chain employs TRBV28 and TRBJ1-5; tentatively, D is TRBD1 (5 bases). The CDR3 is 15 residues long. V lost 5 bases, J lost 4 bases, and 15 bases lay in between. Germline V gives CDR1 MDHEN, CDR2 SYDVKM. In nucleotides, the CDR3 is TGTGCCAGCAGTCCGGGGGGGAGAGTTAATCAGCCCCAGCATTTT. Translation: CASSPGGRVNQPQHF.